Shown below are 5 T cell receptor beta chains from a single sample sequenced in a study of blood T cells in healthy people across ages. With a J-beta primer mix and a sample-barcoded 5' primer, a second PCR ran about 7 to 12 cycles. TCRdb re-derived calls from the 5' RACE reads in MiXCR, one entry per CDR3 protein. The table lists 600,000 to 1,000,000 distinct CDR3 sequences, 20% to 30% of them singletons. Another study also made use of these data, one on T cells of mothers and their children.

The sequenced material came from blood. The receptors stem from a boy aged 5-17 years in good health.

The chain carries TRBV7-9 and TRBJ1-1; weak D call: TRBD1 (5 bases). The CDR3 spans 15 residues. From germline, CDR1 is SEHNR and CDR2 FQNEAQ (reference sequence). Deletions cut 5 bases from V and 0 bases from J, with 13 bases between. Written as DNA, the CDR3 is TGTGCCAGCAGCCAGGACACAAGCATGAACACTGAAGCTTTCTTT. Protein: CASSQDTSMNTEAFF.

The V gene is TRBV6-5, the J gene TRBJ1-4; the match to TRBD1 covers 10 bases. CDR3 length: 14 residues. Trimming at V came to 6 bases and at J to 8 bases, leaving 6 bases not matched to a gene. Germline assignment: CDR1 MNHEY and CDR2 SVGAGI. The CDR3 sequence: CASRRDRGGEKLFF. In DNA form, the CDR3 reads TGTGCCAGCAGGAGGGACAGGGGAGGAGAAAAACTGTTTTTT.

V usage is TRBV7-2 and J usage is TRBJ2-4, with TRBD1 matching over 9 bases. J lost 7 bases, V lost 5 bases, and 9 bases had no gene match. Looked up from germline, CDR1 is SGHTA and CDR2 is FQGNSA. The CDR3 totals 15 residues. CDR3 region: CASSPGTGSPNIQYF. The CDR3, as DNA: TGTGCCAGCAGCCCCGGGACAGGGTCGCCCAACATTCAGTACTTC.

The gene calls are TRBV7-2 and TRBJ1-2, with D maybe TRBD1 (5 bases). The V end was cut by 1 base, the J end by 4 bases, with 13 bases between. The CDR3 runs 15 residues. Germline assignment: CDR1 SGHTA and CDR2 FQGNSA. CDR3 sequence: CASSLGLGVSYGYTF. The CDR3 DNA is TGTGCCAGCAGCTTAGGGTTAGGGGTCTCCTATGGCTACACCTTC. The whole variable domain, filled in from reference TRBV7-2 and TRBJ1-2, reads GAGVSQSPSNKVTEKGKDVELRCDPISGHTALYWYRQSLGQGLEFLIYFQGNSAPDKSGLPSDRFSAERTGGSVSTLTIQRTQQEDSAVYLCASSLGLGVSYGYTFGSGTRLTVV.

The count of this clonotype is one. The rearrangement links TRBV6-6 to TRBJ2-5; D possibly corresponds to TRBD1 (5 bases). The DNA matches TRBJ2-7 better at its end, which makes the J call doubtful. Germline values: CDR1 MNHNY, CDR2 SVGAGI (reference sequence). This CDR3 region has 14 residues. The CDR3 spells CASSPETANYEQYF. For the CDR3, the DNA is TGTGCCAGCAGTCCAGAGACAGCAAACTACGAGCAGTACTTC.